This entry concerns a single TCR beta chain. As yet, its antigen is unknown. Using immunoSEQ multiplex PCR, the repertoire was profiled, and TCRdb retains in-frame clones only, with some absent. The sample carries tens of thousands of clones, over 75% recorded once. The data stem from a study of T cells in tuberculosis. Study-level information: IGRA-negative adolescents, IGRA-positive adolescents with latent tuberculosis and adults with active tuberculosis formed this South African cohort. Findings and caveats of the study: Classification accuracy was 75% to 90% (AUROC 0.85 to 0.95) with the GMM-specific repertoire. The TCR-beta difference was not significant; alpha differences partly reflected length.

Time point: new active TB diagnosis, blood taken before or within 7 days of starting treatment. Positive smear microscopy and/or M. tuberculosis culture confirmed active disease. The ends were cut back, 0 bases at V and 7 bases at J, with 9 bases in the middle. This CDR3 is 13 amino acids long. The germline gives CDR1 GTSNPN, CDR2 SVGIG (reference sequence). The sequence came from an adult with tuberculosis. Sequences were derived from PBMCs, sampled at tuberculosis diagnosis. The chain carries TRBV30 and TRBJ1-4; D call uncertain. CDR3: CAWSVRESEKLFF. CDR3 coding DNA: TGTGCCTGGAGTGTACGGGAGAGTGAAAAACTGTTTTTT.